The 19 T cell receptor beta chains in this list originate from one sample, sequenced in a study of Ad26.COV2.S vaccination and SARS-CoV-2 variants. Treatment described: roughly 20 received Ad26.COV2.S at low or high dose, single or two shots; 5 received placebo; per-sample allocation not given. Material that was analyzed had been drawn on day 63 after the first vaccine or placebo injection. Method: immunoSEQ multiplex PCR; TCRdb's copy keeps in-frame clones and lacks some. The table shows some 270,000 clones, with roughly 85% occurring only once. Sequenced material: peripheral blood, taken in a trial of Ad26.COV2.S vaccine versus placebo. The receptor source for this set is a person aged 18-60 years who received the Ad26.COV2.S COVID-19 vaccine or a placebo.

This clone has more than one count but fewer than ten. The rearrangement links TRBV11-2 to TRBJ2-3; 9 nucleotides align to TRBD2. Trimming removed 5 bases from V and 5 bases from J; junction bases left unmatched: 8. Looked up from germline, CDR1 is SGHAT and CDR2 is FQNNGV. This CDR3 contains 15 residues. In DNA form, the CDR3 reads TGTGCCAGCAGCCTGATAGCGGGAGTGATAGATACGCAGTATTTT. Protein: CASSLIAGVIDTQYF.

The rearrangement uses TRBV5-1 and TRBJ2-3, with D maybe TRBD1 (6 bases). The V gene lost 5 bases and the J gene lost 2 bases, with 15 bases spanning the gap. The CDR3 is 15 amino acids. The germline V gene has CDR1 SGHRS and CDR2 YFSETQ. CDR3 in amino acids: CASRVGQGTTDTQYF. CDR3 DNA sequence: TGCGCCAGCAGGGTCGGGCAGGGGACCACAGATACGCAGTATTTT.

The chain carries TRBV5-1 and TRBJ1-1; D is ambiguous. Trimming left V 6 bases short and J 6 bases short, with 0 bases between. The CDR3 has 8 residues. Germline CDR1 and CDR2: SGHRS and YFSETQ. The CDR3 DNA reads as TGCGCCAGCACTGAAGCTTTCTTT. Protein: CASTEAFF. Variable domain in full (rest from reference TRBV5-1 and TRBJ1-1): KAGVTQTPRYLIKTRGQQVTLSCSPISGHRSVSWYQQTPGQGLQFLFEYFSETQRNKGNFPGRFSGRQFSNSRSEMNVSTLELGDSALYLCASTEAFFGQGTRLTVV.

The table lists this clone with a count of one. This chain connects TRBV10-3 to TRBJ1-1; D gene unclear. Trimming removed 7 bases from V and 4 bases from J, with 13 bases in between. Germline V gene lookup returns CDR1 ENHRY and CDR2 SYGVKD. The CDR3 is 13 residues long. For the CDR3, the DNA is TGTGCCATCAAACCCCTAGGGAGCACTGAAGCTTTCTTT. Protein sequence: CAIKPLGSTEAFF.

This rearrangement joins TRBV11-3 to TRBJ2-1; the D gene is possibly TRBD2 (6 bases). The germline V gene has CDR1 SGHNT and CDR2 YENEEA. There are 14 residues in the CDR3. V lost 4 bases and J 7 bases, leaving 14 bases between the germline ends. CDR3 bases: TGTGCCAGCAGCTCCCCGGGAGAGTATAATGAGCAGTTCTTC. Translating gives CASSSPGEYNEQFF.

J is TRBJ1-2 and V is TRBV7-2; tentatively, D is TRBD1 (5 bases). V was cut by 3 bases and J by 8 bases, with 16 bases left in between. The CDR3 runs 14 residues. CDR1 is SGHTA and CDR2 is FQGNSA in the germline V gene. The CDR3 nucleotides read TGTGCCAGCAGCTTTGACGATCTGACAGACGGCTACACCTTC. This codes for CASSFDDLTDGYTF.

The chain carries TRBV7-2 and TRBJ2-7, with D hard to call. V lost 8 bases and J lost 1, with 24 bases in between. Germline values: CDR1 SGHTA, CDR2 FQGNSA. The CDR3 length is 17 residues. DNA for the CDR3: TGTGCCAGCTCCCCCGCCGTGGCCGGCACCCGATCCTACGAGCAGTACTTC. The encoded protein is CASSPAVAGTRSYEQYF.

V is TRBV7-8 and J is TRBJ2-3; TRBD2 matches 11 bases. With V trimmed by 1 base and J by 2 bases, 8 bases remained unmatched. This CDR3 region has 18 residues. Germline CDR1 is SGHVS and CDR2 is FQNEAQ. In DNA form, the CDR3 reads TGTGCCAGCAGCTTAGGACTAGCGGGATTAACACCCACAGATACGCAGTATTTT. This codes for CASSLGLAGLTPTDTQYF. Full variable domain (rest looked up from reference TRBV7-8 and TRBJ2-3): GAGVSQSPRYKVAKRGQDVALRCDPISGHVSLFWYQQALGQGPEFLTYFQNEAQLDKSGLPSDRFFAERPEGSVSTLKIQRTQQEDSAVYLCASSLGLAGLTPTDTQYFGPGTRLTVL.

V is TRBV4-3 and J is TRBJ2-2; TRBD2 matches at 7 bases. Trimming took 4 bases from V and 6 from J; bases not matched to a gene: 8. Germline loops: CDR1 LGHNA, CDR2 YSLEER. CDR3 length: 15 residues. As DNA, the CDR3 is TGCGCCAGCAGCCTACATCTTGGGGGGGCCGGGGAGCTGTTTTTT. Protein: CASSLHLGGAGELFF.

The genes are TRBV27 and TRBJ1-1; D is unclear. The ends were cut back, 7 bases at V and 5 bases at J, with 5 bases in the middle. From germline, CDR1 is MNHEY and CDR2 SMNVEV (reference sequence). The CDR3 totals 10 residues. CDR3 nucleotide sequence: TGTGCCAGCAAAGGGACTGAAGCTTTCTTT. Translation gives CASKGTEAFF.

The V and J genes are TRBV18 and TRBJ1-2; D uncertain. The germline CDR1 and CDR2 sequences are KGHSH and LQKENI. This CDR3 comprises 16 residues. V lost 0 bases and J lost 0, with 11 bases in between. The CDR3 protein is CASSPPPGNANYGYTF. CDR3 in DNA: TGTGCCAGCTCACCACCCCCGGGCAACGCTAACTATGGCTACACCTTC.

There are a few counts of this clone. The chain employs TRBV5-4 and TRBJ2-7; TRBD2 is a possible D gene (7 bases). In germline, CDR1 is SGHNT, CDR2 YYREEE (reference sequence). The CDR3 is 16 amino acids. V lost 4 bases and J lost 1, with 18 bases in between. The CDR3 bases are TGTGCCAGCAGCGATTGGGGCGGGGGCGAGTCCTACGAGCAGTACTTC. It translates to CASSDWGGGESYEQYF.

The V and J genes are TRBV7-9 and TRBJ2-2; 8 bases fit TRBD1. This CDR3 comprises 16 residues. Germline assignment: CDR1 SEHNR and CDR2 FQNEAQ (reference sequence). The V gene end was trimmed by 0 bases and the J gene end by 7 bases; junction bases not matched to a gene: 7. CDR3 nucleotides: TGTGCCAGCAGCTTAGCGGCAGGGGGCATGGTCGGGGAGCTGTTTTTT. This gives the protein CASSLAAGGMVGELFF. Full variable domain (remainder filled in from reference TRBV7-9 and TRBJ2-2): DTGVSQNPRHKITKRGQNVTFRCDPISEHNRLYWYRQTLGQGPEFLTYFQNEAQLEKSRLLSDRFSAERPKGSFSTLEIQRTEQGDSAMYLCASSLAAGGMVGELFFGEGSRLTVL.

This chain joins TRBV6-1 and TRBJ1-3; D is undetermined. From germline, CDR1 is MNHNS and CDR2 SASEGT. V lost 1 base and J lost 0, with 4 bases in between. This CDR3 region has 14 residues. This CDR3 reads CASSEVGSGNTIYF. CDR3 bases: TGTGCCAGCAGTGAAGTGGGCTCTGGAAACACCATATATTTT.

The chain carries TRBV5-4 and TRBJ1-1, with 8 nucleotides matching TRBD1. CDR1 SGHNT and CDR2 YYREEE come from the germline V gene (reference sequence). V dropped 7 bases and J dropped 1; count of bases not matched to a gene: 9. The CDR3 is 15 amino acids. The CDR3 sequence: CASLRTGTGNTEAFF. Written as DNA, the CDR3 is TGTGCCAGCCTGCGGACAGGGACTGGGAACACTGAAGCTTTCTTT.

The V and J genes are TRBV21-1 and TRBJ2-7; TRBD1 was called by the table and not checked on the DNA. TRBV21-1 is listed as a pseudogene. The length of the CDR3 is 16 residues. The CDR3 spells CASSKDSQGSSYEQYV. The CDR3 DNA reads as TGTGCCAGCAGCAAAGATTCACAGGGGAGCTCCTACGAGCAGTACGTC.

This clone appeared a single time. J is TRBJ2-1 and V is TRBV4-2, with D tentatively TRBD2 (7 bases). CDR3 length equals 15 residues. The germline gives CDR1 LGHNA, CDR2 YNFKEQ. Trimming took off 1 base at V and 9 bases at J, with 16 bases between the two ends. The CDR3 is CASSQGGGAIGEQFF. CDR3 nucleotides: TGTGCCAGCAGCCAAGGTGGGGGGGCGATCGGTGAGCAGTTCTTC.

DNA of the CDR3: TGTGCCAGCAGCCCCAGGACTGGACTCGGGGCCAACGTCCTGACTTTC. It yields the protein CASSPRTGLGANVLTF. This chain links TRBV7-8 with TRBJ2-6, with a possible D match to TRBD2 (5 bases). V lost 5 bases, J lost 4 bases, and 15 bases lay in between. Germline CDR1 reads SGHVS; CDR2 reads FQNEAQ. The CDR3 length is 16 residues.

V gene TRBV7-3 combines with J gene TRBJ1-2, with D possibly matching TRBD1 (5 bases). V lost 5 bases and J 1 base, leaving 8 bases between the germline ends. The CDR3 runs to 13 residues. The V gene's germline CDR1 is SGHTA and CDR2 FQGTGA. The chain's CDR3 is CASSPDSNYGYTF. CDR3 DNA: TGTGCCAGCAGCCCTGACAGTAACTATGGCTACACCTTC.